This TCR beta chain appears in the sequencing data of a study of blood T cells in healthy people across ages. Only one count was recorded for this clonotype. Its antigen is not known. The junction shows a germline mismatch at one end, possibly a read error. Then a second PCR, running about 6 to 12 cycles, was carried out with a sample-barcoded 5' primer and a J-beta primer mix. TCRdb redid the calling of the 5' RACE reads with MiXCR, one entry per CDR3 protein. In the table there are about 680,000 distinct CDR3 sequences, around 45% of which are singletons. The CDR3 runs to 13 residues. Germline assignment: CDR1 DFQATT and CDR2 SNEGSKA (reference sequence). General study results and limits: The unsorted PBMCs prevented any conclusive comparison of naive versus antigen-experienced cells.

This sequence joins TRBV20-1 and TRBJ2-5, with unresolved D. Gene TRBJ2-7 matches the end of the DNA better, so the J call may be wrong. Material for sequencing was blood. The TCR sequence derives from a woman aged 55-70 years in good health. The CDR3 nucleotides read TGCAGTGCTACAACCGGGCACTCCTGCGAGCAGTACTTC. Its translation: CSATTGHSCEQYF.